This TCR beta chain emerged from a study of tumor-infiltrating lymphocytes in localized non-small cell lung cancer. Study information: Patients included smokers and never-smokers with various histologies, some sampled after neoadjuvant chemotherapy. Broader study findings: Higher tumor T cell infiltration than in uninvolved lung was supported by TCRbeta sequencing.

In germline, CDR1 is SGHAT, CDR2 FQNNGV. The CDR3 runs 15 residues. V lost 4 bases to trimming and J lost 2 bases, with 11 bases between them. This clone appeared a few times. Antigen unknown. Only in-frame clones appear in the TCRdb table, and some are missing; sequencing was by immunoSEQ multiplex PCR. The table records about 15,000 clones, about 75% of them present only once. The chain recombines TRBV11-2 with TRBJ2-2; no firm D call. Material for sequencing was lung tumor tissue. The sequence was obtained from a human donor with non-small cell lung cancer. The CDR3 reads CASSSVYTNTGELFF. The CDR3 region has the DNA TGTGCCAGCAGCTCTGTTTATACTAACACCGGGGAGCTGTTTTTT.